This T cell receptor beta chain derives from a study of T cell responses to AZD1222 COVID-19 vaccine. The method was immunoSEQ multiplex PCR; TCRdb's version includes in-frame clones alone and lacks a portion of them. This sample has almost 65,000 clones, with 84% found just once. CDR3 length equals 13 residues. V lost 6 bases and J lost 2, with 10 bases in between. This receptor was identified in an adult in good health. The V and J genes are TRBV12-3 or TRBV12-4 and TRBJ1-2; no definite D call. Material: peripheral blood, obtained on day 0 of AZD1222 vaccination. CDR3 loop: CASRQRENYGYTF. The CDR3 region has the DNA TGTGCCAGCAGACAACGAGAAAACTATGGCTACACCTTC.